This TCR beta chain was found in a study of blood T cell repertoires in COVID-19. Background on the study: The origin of the acute and convalescent COVID-19 samples was the United States, Italy and Spain.

The CDR3 extends over 15 amino acids. J was trimmed by 0 bases and V by 4 bases; bases with no gene match: 6. Germline CDR1 reads SGHTS; CDR2 reads YDEGEE. Study processing details: Estimation of nucleated cell counts relied on the amplification of reference gene primers. The data were produced by immunoSEQ multiplex PCR, yet TCRdb's version contains in-frame clones alone and is incomplete. Clone size and V and J calls were adopted from that table, with D and trimming inferred from the DNA. This table has about 160,000 clones, over 85% appearing once. This sequence joins TRBV5-8 and TRBJ1-1, with 7 bases matching TRBD1. The source is a woman between 45 and 60 years old with acute or convalescent COVID-19. Sample: peripheral blood. The CDR3 is CASSPWTGMNTEAFF. DNA for the CDR3: TGTGCCAGCAGCCCATGGACAGGCATGAACACTGAAGCTTTCTTT.